The rows below give T cell receptor beta chains drawn from one sample of a study of CD8 T cells in Susac syndrome. TCRdb reprocessed the immunoSEQ multiplex PCR reads via MiXCR and lists one record per CDR3 protein. The table records about 130,000 distinct CDR3 sequences, less than 95% of them present only once. The source material was CD4+ T cells from PBMCs. These receptors were taken from a human donor with multiple sclerosis. CDR3s include the opening cysteine and the closing phenylalanine or tryptophan. Fields, in order: J gene, D gene, V gene, CDR3 protein, CDR3 DNA. A D gene is named only where the DNA matches it firmly.

J: TRBJ2-7; D: TRBD1; V: TRBV30; CDR3: CAFPPVAGGCYEQYF; DNA: TGTGCCTTTCCCCCCGTGGCAGGGGGCTGCTACGAGCAGTACTTC
J: TRBJ1-1; D: TRBD1; V: TRBV7-2; CDR3: CASSRWTGGATEAFF; DNA: TGTGCCAGCAGCCGGTGGACAGGGGGCGCGACTGAAGCTTTCTTT
J: TRBJ2-7; D: .; V: TRBV5-1; CDR3: CASSFRGAYEQYF; DNA: TGCGCCAGCAGCTTCAGGGGAGCCTACGAGCAGTACTTC
J: TRBJ1-2; D: .; V: TRBV2; CDR3: CASSEDGYTF; DNA: TGTGCCAGCAGTGAAGATGGCTACACCTTC
J: TRBJ2-1; D: TRBD2; V: TRBV29-1; CDR3: CSAGLAGGRYNEQFF; DNA: TGCAGCGCGGGACTAGCGGGGGGTAGGTACAATGAGCAGTTCTTC
J: TRBJ1-2; D: .; V: TRBV6-5; CDR3: CASSYQGLSYGYTF; DNA: TGTGCCAGCAGTTACCAGGGGTTAAGCTATGGCTACACCTTC
J: TRBJ1-1; D: .; V: TRBV29-1; CDR3: CSVAAKGQYHESFF; DNA: TGCAGCGTTGCCGCTAAGGGGCAGTACCATGAATCTTTCTTT
J: TRBJ2-7; D: .; V: TRBV29-1; CDR3: CSAIGSYEQYF; DNA: TGCAGCGCCATCGGGTCCTACGAGCAGTACTTC
J: TRBJ2-5; D: TRBD1; V: TRBV20-1; CDR3: CSATPTGAQGKTQYF; DNA: TGCAGTGCTACACCTACAGGGGCCCAAGGCAAGACCCAGTACTTC
J: TRBJ1-1; D: .; V: TRBV7-9; CDR3: CASSRTENTEAFF; DNA: TGTGCCAGCAGCCGCACAGAGAACACTGAAGCTTTCTTT
J: TRBJ1-1; D: .; V: TRBV7-9; CDR3: CASRQTEAFF; DNA: TGTGCCAGCAGGCAGACTGAAGCTTTCTTT